Below, 12 T cell receptor beta chains from the same sample are listed, as sequenced in a study of T-cell reconstitution after alpha-beta-depleted transplantation in children. Unique molecular identifiers were used to barcode this TCRbeta library. TCRdb re-analysed the PCR reads in MiXCR, keeping a single row per CDR3 protein. This sample has 140,000 to 150,000 distinct CDR3 sequences, with 8% to 10% found just once. Specimen: PBMCs, mostly from graft donor cells, collected 180 days after TCRalphabeta/CD19-depleted stem cell transplant. These receptor sequences come from a female patient between 2 and 15 years old who had a stem cell transplant for congenital amegakaryocytic thrombocytopenia, so the T cells may come from the graft donor.

There are many counts of this clonotype. The chain couples TRBV9 to TRBJ1-1; D is perhaps TRBD1 (5 bases). The CDR3 is 15 residues long. Trimming shortened V by 3 bases and J by 0 bases, and 12 bases separated the two germline ends. CDR1 is SGDLS, CDR2 YYNGEE, per germline. The CDR3 sequence: CASSDRMDMNTEAFF. In nucleotides, the CDR3 is TGTGCCAGCAGCGATCGTATGGACATGAACACTGAAGCTTTCTTT.

This clonotype was counted a few times. V gene TRBV12-3 or TRBV12-4 combines with J gene TRBJ2-2; D is perhaps TRBD1 (5 bases). The germline V and J ends were trimmed by 5 bases and 2 bases, with 15 bases remaining between them. CDR3 size: 16 residues. CDR3 sequence reads: CASSLDRLINTGELFF. The CDR3 DNA sequence: TGTGCCAGCAGTCTAGACAGACTGATTAACACCGGGGAGCTGTTTTTT.

V usage is TRBV28 and J usage is TRBJ2-1; 7 positions match TRBD2. In germline, CDR1 is MDHEN, CDR2 SYDVKM. CDR3 size: 14 residues. V dropped 10 bases and J dropped 6; count of bases not matched to a gene: 12. Written as DNA, the CDR3 is TGTGCCATGGGCCCCGGACTAGGGGTCAATGAGCAGTTCTTC. Translating gives CAMGPGLGVNEQFF.

This clonotype was observed many times. V and J are TRBV28 and TRBJ2-7, with 8 bases lining up with TRBD1. V lost 8 bases and J lost 4; bases outside the gene matches: 10. The CDR3 loop spans 14 amino acids. Germline V CDR1 and CDR2: MDHEN, SYDVKM. CDR3: CASVPSRGPYEQYF. The CDR3 DNA reads TGTGCCAGCGTACCCAGCAGGGGGCCTTACGAGCAGTACTTC.

V is TRBV6-1 and J is TRBJ2-1, with D unclear. This CDR3 spans 13 amino acids. The germline V and J ends were trimmed by 8 bases and 4 bases, with 12 bases remaining between them. The germline gives CDR1 MNHNS, CDR2 SASEGT. In nucleotides, the CDR3 is TGTGCCAGCCCCGGGCCCCCTTACAATGAGCAGTTCTTC. Its protein is CASPGPPYNEQFF.

This clonotype came up many times. This rearrangement joins TRBV18 to TRBJ1-2; TRBD1 might be the D (6 bases). Trimming removed 3 bases at V and 4 bases at J, with 9 bases between. From germline, CDR1 is KGHSH and CDR2 LQKENI. This CDR3 is 13 amino acids long. The CDR3 DNA sequence: TGTGCCAGCTCACCCGGACAGCCCTATGGCTACACCTTC. Amino acid sequence: CASSPGQPYGYTF. Using reference TRBV18 and TRBJ1-2 for the parts outside the CDR3, the full variable domain is NAGVMQNPRHLVRRRGQEARLRCSPMKGHSHVYWYRQLPEEGLKFMVYLQKENIIDESGMPKERFSAEFPKEGPSILRIQQVVRGDSAAYFCASSPGQPYGYTFGSGTRLTVV.

The sample holds many counts of this clonotype. The V and J genes are TRBV7-2 and TRBJ2-1; D is uncertain. From germline, CDR1 is SGHTA and CDR2 FQGNSA. The CDR3 sequence is 15 residues long. V was clipped by 5 bases and J by 3 bases, with 14 bases between them. In DNA, the CDR3 is TGTGCCAGCAGCCAACGGACGCAAAACTACAATGAGCAGTTCTTC. It is translated as CASSQRTQNYNEQFF.

This clonotype is large in the sample. V and J are TRBV3-1 and TRBJ2-3; 9 bases align to TRBD2. The V gene end was trimmed by 1 base and the J gene end by 6 bases; junction bases not matched to a gene: 17. This CDR3 has 19 residues. Germline CDR1 and CDR2: LGHDT and YNNKEL (reference sequence). The CDR3 is CASSQAPATAGGPSDTQYF. The CDR3 DNA sequence: TGTGCCAGCAGCCAAGCCCCCGCGACAGCGGGAGGACCATCTGATACGCAGTATTTT.

In this sample, this clonotype turned up many times. The genes are TRBV6-1 and TRBJ2-3; D gene ambiguous. Germline V gene lookup returns CDR1 MNHNS and CDR2 SASEGT. Between the trimmed V and J ends, which lost 5 bases and 0 bases, there was a span of 15 bases. The CDR3 spans 16 residues. This CDR3 reads CASSPLGLGSTDTQYF. The CDR3 nucleotides are TGTGCCAGCAGTCCCCTGGGGTTGGGGAGCACAGATACGCAGTATTTT.

This clonotype was counted only a few times. The rearrangement links TRBV7-9 to TRBJ2-7, with D maybe TRBD1 (6 bases). Deletions cut 2 bases from V and 3 bases from J, with 11 bases between. From germline, CDR1 is SEHNR and CDR2 FQNEAQ (reference sequence). This CDR3 is 14 amino acids long. This chain's CDR3 is CASSLIGQYYEQYF. The DNA for the CDR3 is TGTGCCAGCAGCTTAATTGGACAGTACTACGAGCAGTACTTC.

This clonotype was recorded at least ten times. The genes are TRBV12-3 or TRBV12-4 and TRBJ1-4; weak D call: TRBD1 (5 bases). This CDR3 contains 13 residues. Trimming left V 3 bases short and J 5 bases short, with 7 bases between. The CDR3 spells CASSFQGNEKLFF. In DNA form, the CDR3 reads TGTGCCAGCAGTTTCCAGGGAAATGAAAAACTGTTTTTT.

The sample holds a few counts of this clonotype. V is TRBV10-3 and J is TRBJ1-2, with D unresolved. The CDR3 consists of 15 residues. Trimming cost V 6 bases and J 3 bases, with 17 bases left between them. Per the germline V gene, CDR1 is ENHRY and CDR2 is SYGVKD. The CDR3 DNA reads TGTGCCATCAGACCAGACCTAATTCGGGACTATGGCTACACCTTC. Translation: CAIRPDLIRDYGYTF.